This paragraph reports one T cell receptor (beta chain). Its antigen is still unknown. These data belong to a study of beta chain features in type 1 diabetes. Study observations and caveats: Sequencing of cDNA might inflate the share of cells that strongly express TCR.

Expressed TCRB transcripts got sequenced, as all isolated RNA was reverse transcribed. The method was immunoSEQ multiplex PCR; TCRdb's version includes in-frame clones alone and lacks a portion of them. The sample includes about 290,000 clones, roughly 8% of them seen just once. This CDR3 is 13 amino acids long. With 5 bases removed from V and 2 bases from J, the gap between germline ends came to 10 bases. Germline V CDR1 and CDR2: SGHTA, FQGNSA. All of the sorted populations showed purity greater than 95%. Sequencing was performed on central memory CD4+ T cells from blood. V gene TRBV7-2 combines with J gene TRBJ2-7; no definite D call. The TCR sequence derives from a woman aged 18-29 years in good health. CDR3 in amino acids: CASSVDGTYEQYV. CDR3 DNA sequence: TGTGCCAGCAGCGTAGACGGCACCTACGAGCAGTACGTC.